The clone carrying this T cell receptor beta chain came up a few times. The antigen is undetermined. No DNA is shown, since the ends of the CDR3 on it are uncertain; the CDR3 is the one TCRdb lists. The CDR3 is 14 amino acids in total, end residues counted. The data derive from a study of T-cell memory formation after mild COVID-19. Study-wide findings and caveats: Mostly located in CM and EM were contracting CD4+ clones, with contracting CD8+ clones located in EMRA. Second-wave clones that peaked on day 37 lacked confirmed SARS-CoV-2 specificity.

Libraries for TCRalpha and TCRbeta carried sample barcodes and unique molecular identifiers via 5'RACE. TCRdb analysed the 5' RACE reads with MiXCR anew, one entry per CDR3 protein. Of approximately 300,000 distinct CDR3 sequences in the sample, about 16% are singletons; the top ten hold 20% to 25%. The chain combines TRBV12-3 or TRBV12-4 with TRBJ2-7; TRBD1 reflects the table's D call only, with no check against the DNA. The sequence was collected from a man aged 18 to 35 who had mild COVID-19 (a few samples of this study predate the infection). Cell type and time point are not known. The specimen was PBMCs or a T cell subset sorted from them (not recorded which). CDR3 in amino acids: CASSSSQGAGEQYF.